This T cell receptor (beta chain) appears in the sequencing data of a study of blood T cells in healthy people across ages (dated by TCRdb to between 2015 and 2017). About the study as a whole: In model experiments, template switching captured roughly one uniquely barcoded TCR beta cDNA molecule for every two T cells. The study measured age-related changes in TCR beta repertoire diversity using deep sequencing normalized with unique cDNA molecular identifiers. The donors were split into four age groups: young (average about 15 years), middle-aged (more than 35), aged (approximately 59) and long-lived (approximately 80). Two additional independent replicas of 1 million unique cDNA reads from the same blood draw were analyzed for two donors (one aged 18 to 29 and one aged 80 or older).

With regard to this clonotype: Which antigen it targets is not known. No base-level quality is on record; no much larger clone is a single base apart.

What the authors observed across the whole study: Observed TCR beta diversity per million T cells fell roughly linearly with age, and a significant reduction was already apparent by age approximately 40. Total diversity estimates from one million sequenced T cells were considered lower bounds and underestimates. Observed TCR beta diversity correlated strongly with the percentage of naive T cells measured by flow cytometry. Because the CMV infection status of the donors was unknown, age-related changes in expanded clonotypes may potentially have been confounded. Bulk unsorted PBMC profiling prevented conclusive comparison of naive and antigen-experienced compartments. Compared with the aged group, the long-lived group had more naive CD4+ T cells, fewer expanded clones and increased TCR diversity, a pattern suggesting age selection.

The approximately 40 donors, aged about 6 to 95 years, were systemically healthy Caucasian individuals from Russia. Each donor gave ten milliliters of peripheral blood, collected into EDTA-treated Vacutainer tubes. Ficoll-Paque density-gradient centrifugation was used to isolate PBMCs, with at least 7 million per sample. Total RNA was extracted from PBMCs with Trizol reagent, with at least 6 micrograms obtained per sample. For every donor, an aliquot of PBMCs went through flow cytometry to measure the percentages of naive CD45RAhigh/CD27high T cells. Preparation of the library involved 5' RACE. These reads were obtained on an Illumina HiSeq 2500. The second PCR ran for about 6 to 12 cycles and used a J-beta primer mix along with a sample-barcoded 5' primer. Each TCR beta cDNA molecule received a unique molecular identifier from a template-switch 5' adaptor carrying 12 random nucleotides. At least 2.5 million CDR3-containing paired-end reads were obtained from each sample. The Mint cDNA synthesis kit, primed by a TRBC-specific oligonucleotide, was used to synthesize first-strand cDNA from all RNA. Following uracil-DNA glycosylase treatment, all cDNA underwent a first 18-cycle PCR with the universal primers M1SS and BC2_uni_R. In the original analysis: Each sample was normalized by randomly selecting 1 million high-quality reads, each carrying a distinct molecular identifier. Instead of being binned into consensus sequences, reads that shared molecular identifiers were thrown out. MiTCR, set to a Q25 quality threshold and the strictest error-elimination algorithm, was used for CDR3 identification, clonotype clustering and error correction. Lower-bound total TCR beta diversity was estimated with a nonparametric unseen species model using Euler transformation. Using fastp trimming at Q25 and MiXCR clonotype assembly, TCRdb reanalyzed the public sequencing data and kept in-frame beta chains. Entries are consolidated by CDR3 protein sequence, retaining the most common genes and DNA. These V and J calls are TCRdb output, not the study's own analysis. The sample table holds more than 1,000,000 distinct CDR3 sequences, of which about 25% were seen once. Around 0.75% of the sample lies in the top ten.

Deletion took 0 bases off V and 2 bases off J, with a span of 8 bases between the germline ends. The cysteine opens and the phenylalanine closes a CDR3 of 14 amino acids. Of all the DNA, just the CDR3 is kept, 42 bases in frame from base 1. CDR1 is given as LGHDT and CDR2 as YNNKEL, both from the germline V gene (reference sequence). Another study also made use of these data, one on T cells of mothers and their children. The second study reports: Donors were nine systemically healthy Caucasian individuals: three mothers and their six children. cDNA synthesis consumed the entire amount of extracted RNA, loaded at around 1.4 ug RNA in each 15 ul reaction. Sample barcodes and 2-4 random nucleotides were added via the M1S primer in the second PCR. Over 8.5 million TCR beta CDR3 reads were obtained for each mother, and millions of reads were obtained for each child. In both related and unrelated pairs, thymic selection shapes the output of TCR recombination in a similar way, with inherited differences having only a minor effect. Related mother-child pairs always showed normalized repertoire overlap that was slightly higher than in unrelated mother-child pairs, though the difference was never significant. No persistent microchimeric T cell clones were detected, at a sensitivity of around 97 clones per million clonotypes. The study used deep NGS to compare TCR beta repertoires of mothers and children, seeking features distinguishing related mother-child pairs from unrelated individuals. The mean age was about 37 +/- 4 years for the mothers and approximately 11 +/- 4 years for the children. Libraries were sequenced on Illumina HiSeq 2000 with 100+100 nt paired-end reads after adapter ligation with NEBNext reagents. To prevent cross-contamination, the mother and child libraries were prepared one month apart and sequenced in separate runs. Between roughly 500,000 and 2,300,000 distinct TCR beta clonotypes were identified per donor. Naive TCR beta clonotypes were estimated from low-frequency clonotypes matched to each donor's FACS-determined naive share, without sorting.

The source is a girl aged 2 to 10 in good health. The sequence is built from TRBV3-1 and TRBJ2-7; the D gene cannot be resolved reliably. Input material: blood. Here the CDR3 is given as CASSQEDEAYEQYF. The DNA sequence is given as TGTGCCAGCAGCCAAGAGGACGAAGCCTACGAGCAGTACTTC.